The 8 T cell receptor beta chains below all came from one sample that was sequenced in a study of vaccination and CD4 T cells after COVID-19. Treatment specified: roughly ten-day PBMC culture with coronavirus spike peptide pools or control peptides (ViraFEST assay). Which antigens these TCRs recognize remains unknown. The study sequenced cultured CD4+ T cell DNA using the Oncomine TCR Beta short-read assay. TCRdb processed the PCR reads anew with MiXCR; each CDR3 protein has one entry. Among fewer than 15,000 distinct CDR3 sequences listed, roughly 58% were seen once. The sequences come from cultured CD4+ T cells from blood, collected after SARS-CoV-2 vaccination. The source is a human donor with COVID-19.

This clonotype was counted between two and nine times. CDR3 region: CASSSRLGSGNTIYF. The CDR3 region has the DNA TGTGCCAGCAGCTCTAGGTTAGGCTCTGGAAACACCATATATTTT. The rearrangement joins TRBV7-8 to TRBJ1-3; D remains ambiguous. This CDR3 spans 15 amino acids. Per germline, CDR1 SGHVS and CDR2 FQNEAQ. V was shortened by 4 bases and J by 0 bases, with 10 bases between the two germline ends.

The chain employs TRBV6-1 and TRBJ2-4; 7 bases map to TRBD1. The V and J ends lost 6 bases and 8 bases, in that order; junction bases with no gene match: 7. The germline gives CDR1 MNHNS, CDR2 SASEGT. The CDR3 loop spans 13 amino acids. Here the CDR3 reads CASSDTGVYIQYF. CDR3 DNA sequence: TGTGCCAGCAGCGATACAGGGGTTTACATTCAGTACTTC.

The J gene is TRBJ2-5, the V gene TRBV12-5; D not certain. This CDR3 is built from 11 residues. CDR1 is LGHNT, CDR2 FRNRAP, per germline. Trimming shortened V by 5 bases and J by 4 bases, and 5 bases separated the two germline ends. The CDR3 DNA sequence: TGTGCTAGTGGTACGGGAGAGACCCAGTACTTC. Translation: CASGTGETQYF.

CDR3 in amino acids: CASSLVGETGGRAAGYTF. The CDR3 nucleotides read TGTGCCAGCAGCTTAGTTGGGGAGACAGGGGGTAGGGCGGCTGGCTACACCTTC. V gene TRBV7-2 combines with J gene TRBJ1-2; the match to TRBD1 covers 9 bases. V gave up 1 base and J gave up 7 bases; unmatched junction bases: 16. From germline, CDR1 is SGHTA and CDR2 FQGNSA. The CDR3 totals 18 residues.

This clonotype has only a few counts. The V gene is TRBV19, the J gene TRBJ2-6, with 7 positions matching TRBD2. The CDR3 runs 15 residues. Germline V CDR1 and CDR2: LNHDA, SQIVND (reference sequence). J lost 4 bases, V lost 3 bases, and 3 bases had no gene match. The CDR3 sequence: CASSMGGVGANVLTF. CDR3 bases: TGTGCCAGTAGTATGGGAGGGGTCGGGGCCAACGTCCTGACTTTC.

The table lists this clonotype with a few counts. This rearrangement joins TRBV7-9 to TRBJ1-5; TRBD1 is a possible D gene (5 bases). The CDR3 totals 15 residues. V shed 3 bases and J shed 2 bases, with 11 bases lying between them. Germline-derived CDR1 and CDR2 are SEHNR and FQNEAQ (reference sequence). The CDR3 nucleotides read TGTGCCAGCAGCTTCGCAGGGTCGGGCAATCAGCCCCAGCATTTT. This codes for CASSFAGSGNQPQHF.

V is TRBV5-1 and J is TRBJ2-7; 8 bases agree with TRBD1. The germline gives CDR1 SGHRS, CDR2 YFSETQ. The CDR3 contains 17 residues. V lost 5 bases, J lost 3 bases, and 16 bases stayed unmatched. CDR3 region: CASSLTPTGQVFYEQYF. Here the CDR3 DNA reads TGCGCCAGCAGTCTTACCCCAACGGGACAGGTCTTCTACGAGCAGTACTTC.

The chain is built from TRBV7-2 and TRBJ2-3; TRBD2 agrees at 9 bases. Germline loops: CDR1 SGHTA, CDR2 FQGNSA. Unmatched junction bases numbered 5, after V lost 5 bases and J lost 2 bases. The CDR3 has 15 amino acids. CDR3 in amino acids: CASSRASGVTDTQYF. The CDR3 bases are TGTGCCAGCAGCCGGGCTAGCGGGGTCACAGATACGCAGTATTTT.